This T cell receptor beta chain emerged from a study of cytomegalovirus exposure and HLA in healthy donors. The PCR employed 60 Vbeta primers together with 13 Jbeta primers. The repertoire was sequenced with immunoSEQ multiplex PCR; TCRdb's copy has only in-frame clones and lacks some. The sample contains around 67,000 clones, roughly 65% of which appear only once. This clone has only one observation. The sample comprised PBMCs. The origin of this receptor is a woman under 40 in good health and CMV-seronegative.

The CDR3 DNA sequence: TGTGCCAGCAAGACATGGGGGGGGGCCCCTGATACGCAGTATTTT. This codes for CASKTWGGAPDTQYF. This chain links TRBV25-1 with TRBJ2-3; D is possibly TRBD2 (7 bases). This CDR3 comprises 15 residues. Trimming left V 7 bases short and J 6 bases short, with 20 bases between. CDR1 and CDR2 from the germline V gene are MGHDK and SYGVNS.